The TCR beta chain described here comes from a study of human CD8 memory T cell subsets. Buffy coats of healthy donors provided the PBMC used. UMI-labeled 5' RACE was used, and it produced the TCR beta libraries. Study processing details: Each of the TCR beta libraries had somewhere between roughly 2,800 and 18,000 functional CDR3 beta clonotypes in it. Each CDR3 protein gets one entry in TCRdb, which reprocessed the 5' RACE reads and gives no DNA. The V and J calls were not made by the authors but by TCRdb's processing. The ten top clones account for roughly 21%, within a sample of about 10,000 distinct CDR3 sequences. Germline CDR1 reads SGHRS; CDR2 reads YFSETQ. The CDR3 length is 17 residues.

The receptor comes from a human donor in good health. The chain is built from TRBV5-1 and TRBJ2-7; the D call from TCRdb, TRBD2, cannot be confirmed without DNA. Material for sequencing was CD8+ T cells from PBMCs. The CDR3 protein is CASSLAVNTGGNYEQYF.